The text below deals with one T cell receptor beta chain. At the DNA level, this CDR3 is encoded by other sequences in the same sample as well. CDR1 is SGHRS and CDR2 is YFSETQ in the germline V gene. Trimming took 0 bases from V and 2 from J, leaving 8 bases between them. CDR3 length: 14 residues. The sample is drawn from a study of blood T cell repertoires in COVID-19. About the study: Spain, Italy and the United States supplied samples that represented acute and convalescent COVID-19.

In terms of age and location, participants ranged from roughly 18 to 95 years and lived in under 30 US areas. Membership in each cohort depended on participant-reported clinical history. In the source study's methods: Amplification from reference gene primers served as the basis for estimated nucleated cell counts. TCRdb's table, derived via immunoSEQ multiplex PCR, lists solely in-frame clones and lacks some. Clone size and V and J calls were adopted from that table, with D and trimming inferred from the DNA. The sample holds more than 250,000 clones, more than 75% seen once. V gene TRBV5-1 combines with J gene TRBJ1-2; D gene unclear. The sequence derives from a woman younger than 35 who had recovered from COVID-19. The sequenced sample consisted of PBMCs or T cells enriched from blood (not recorded which). The chain's CDR3 is CASSLDGTNYGYTF. CDR3 coding DNA: TGCGCCAGCAGCTTGGACGGTACGAACTATGGCTACACCTTC.